One sample yielded the 27 T cell receptor beta chains listed below, sequenced in a study of somatic mutations in cytotoxic T cells in rheumatoid arthritis. Assay: immunoSEQ multiplex PCR; the TCRdb copy retains only in-frame clones and omits some. The sample holds about 10,000 clones; 70% to 90% are singletons and the top ten take about 12%. The sample consisted of CD8+ T cells sorted from blood. The receptor set was obtained from an adult with rheumatoid arthritis.

The chain joins TRBV6-4 to TRBJ2-1, with D tentatively TRBD1 (8 bases). The CDR3 has 15 amino acids. Looked up from germline, CDR1 is MRHNA and CDR2 is SNTAGT. Trimming pared 6 bases from V and 3 bases from J, leaving 15 bases between. This CDR3 reads CASSNTGGDYNEQFF. CDR3 coding DNA: TGTGCCAGCAGCAATACAGGGGGGGACTACAATGAGCAGTTCTTC.

The chain recombines TRBV6-5 with TRBJ1-6; the D gene is possibly TRBD1 (6 bases). V was shortened by 0 bases and J by 13 bases, with 13 bases between the two germline ends. Per germline, CDR1 MNHEY and CDR2 SVGAGI. This CDR3 region has 14 residues. In nucleotides, the CDR3 is TGTGCCAGCAGTTACTCACAGGGTGCGGTCCCCCTCCACTTT. Protein: CASSYSQGAVPLHF.

This clone was counted between two and nine times. The genes are TRBV7-9 and TRBJ2-1; tentatively, D is TRBD2 (6 bases). CDR1 SEHNR and CDR2 FQNEAQ come from the germline V gene (reference sequence). The ends were cut back, 1 base at V and 8 bases at J, with 6 bases in the middle. The CDR3 contains 12 residues. CDR3 region: CASSLGRDEQFF. The CDR3 nucleotides are TGTGCCAGCAGCTTAGGGAGGGATGAGCAGTTCTTC.

This clone was detected only a few times. The V call is TRBV30, the J call TRBJ1-5; 7 bases are a match to TRBD1. The CDR3 has 14 amino acids. Germline CDR1 reads GTSNPN; CDR2 reads SVGIG (reference sequence). The V and J ends lost 0 bases and 5 bases, in that order; junction bases with no gene match: 4. The CDR3 nucleotides read TGTGCCTGGAGTGTAGGGCAGGGGGATCAGCCCCAGCATTTT. Its protein product is CAWSVGQGDQPQHF.

The chain links TRBV12-5 to TRBJ2-1, with TRBD2 matching over 9 bases. CDR3 length: 18 amino acids. V shed 3 bases and J 0 bases; nucleotides not matched to a gene: 9. CDR1 and CDR2 (germline): LGHNT, FRNRAP. The chain's CDR3 is CASGFGVAGALSYNEQFF. In DNA, the CDR3 is TGTGCTAGTGGTTTTGGGGTAGCGGGGGCCCTCTCCTACAATGAGCAGTTCTTC.

V gene TRBV6-5 combines with J gene TRBJ1-5, with a possible D match to TRBD1 (5 bases). Trimming removed 6 bases from V and 0 bases from J, with 12 bases in between. The CDR3 runs to 15 residues. Germline assignment: CDR1 MNHEY and CDR2 SVGAGI. The chain's CDR3 is CASSPGDYSNQPQHF. CDR3 nucleotide sequence: TGTGCCAGCAGCCCGGGGGATTATAGCAATCAGCCCCAGCATTTT.

The rearrangement joins TRBV7-6 to TRBJ2-1, with D unclear. Germline CDR1 and CDR2: SGHVS and FNYEAQ. This CDR3 contains 12 residues. Deletions cut 3 bases from V and 7 bases from J, with 7 bases between. The CDR3 spells CASSFRRNEQFF. CDR3 sequence (DNA): TGTGCCAGCAGCTTTAGGCGGAATGAGCAGTTCTTC.

The V and J genes are TRBV5-6 and TRBJ1-2; D remains unclear. Germline V gene data show CDR1 as SGHDT and CDR2 as YYEEEE. V gave up 0 bases and J gave up 4 bases, with 19 bases separating them. The CDR3 is made up of 17 amino acids. In DNA form, the CDR3 reads TGTGCCAGCAGCTTGGCGGTATCCCCCGCCTATTCCTATGGCTACACCTTC. Amino acid sequence: CASSLAVSPAYSYGYTF.

This clone was detected a few times. The chain links TRBV4-2 to TRBJ2-2, with D possibly being TRBD1 (6 bases). The CDR3 contains 16 residues. Germline CDR1 reads LGHNA; CDR2 reads YNFKEQ. The V and J ends lost 1 base and 0 bases respectively, with 9 bases between them. This CDR3 is CASSQAGDTNTGELFF. In nucleotides, the CDR3 is TGTGCCAGCAGCCAAGCAGGGGACACGAACACCGGGGAGCTGTTTTTT.

Within the sample, this clone is large. The CDR3 loop is CASYTGELFF. The CDR3 region has the DNA TGTGCCAGCTACACCGGGGAGCTGTTTTTT. The chain employs TRBV6-6 and TRBJ2-2; D not certain. Per germline, CDR1 MNHNY and CDR2 SVGAGI (reference sequence). This CDR3 is built from 10 residues. The V gene lost 8 bases and the J gene lost 3 bases, with 1 base spanning the gap.

The rearrangement uses TRBV5-1 and TRBJ2-7; perhaps TRBD1 as D (5 bases). Germline V gene sequence: CDR1 SGHRS, CDR2 YFSETQ. V dropped 2 bases and J dropped 2 bases, with 8 bases sitting between them. The CDR3 covers 13 residues. This CDR3 reads CASSFGQPYEQYF. For the CDR3, the DNA is TGCGCCAGCAGCTTTGGACAACCCTACGAGCAGTACTTC. Full variable domain (remainder filled in from reference TRBV5-1 and TRBJ2-7): KAGVTQTPRYLIKTRGQQVTLSCSPISGHRSVSWYQQTPGQGLQFLFEYFSETQRNKGNFPGRFSGRQFSNSRSEMNVSTLELGDSALYLCASSFGQPYEQYFGPGTRLTVT.

This chain joins TRBV15 and TRBJ1-3; no reliable D call. Trimming removed 2 bases at V and 1 base at J, with 21 bases between. The V gene's germline CDR1 is LNHNV and CDR2 YYDKDF (reference sequence). The CDR3 length is 19 residues. DNA of the CDR3: TGTGCCACCAGCAGACATCCAAAGGTCACAGTGAAATCTGGAAACACCATATATTTT. As protein: CATSRHPKVTVKSGNTIYF. Full variable domain (rest looked up from reference TRBV15 and TRBJ1-3): DAMVIQNPRYQVTQFGKPVTLSCSQTLNHNVMYWYQQKSSQAPKLLFHYYDKDFNNEADTPDNFQSRRPNTSFCFLDIRSPGLGDTAMYLCATSRHPKVTVKSGNTIYFGEGSWLTVV.

The chain recombines TRBV2 with TRBJ2-3; D not resolved. This CDR3 has 13 residues. The V end was cut by 4 bases, the J end by 4 bases, with 9 bases between. Germline-derived CDR1 and CDR2 are SNHLY and FYNNEI. The CDR3 nucleotides are TGTGCCAGCAGTGGATCGGATTCAGATACGCAGTATTTT. Translation gives CASSGSDSDTQYF. The full variable domain, with the rest looked up from reference TRBV2 and TRBJ2-3, is EPEVTQTPSHQVTQMGQEVILRCVPISNHLYFYWYRQILGQKVEFLVSFYNNEISEKSEIFDDQFSVERPDGSNFTLKIRSTKLEDSAMYFCASSGSDSDTQYFGPGTRLTVL.

The J gene is TRBJ1-5, the V gene TRBV4-1, with D hard to call. Germline CDR1 and CDR2: MGHRA and YSYEKL. The CDR3 is made up of 14 amino acids. Trimming removed 1 base from V and 2 bases from J, with 6 bases in between. CDR3 coding DNA: TGCGCCAGCAGCCAAGGTCATGGCAATCAGCCCCAGCATTTT. Its translation is CASSQGHGNQPQHF.

The chain employs TRBV13 and TRBJ2-5; D is unclear. This CDR3 is built from 16 residues. The germline V and J ends were trimmed by 0 bases and 1 base, with 12 bases remaining between them. From germline, CDR1 is PRHDT and CDR2 FYEKMQ (reference sequence). The chain's CDR3 is CASSLGLSRIQETQYF. The CDR3 nucleotides read TGTGCCAGCAGCTTAGGCCTAAGCCGCATCCAAGAGACCCAGTACTTC.

This sequence joins TRBV19 and TRBJ1-5, with no clear D. Trimming left V 4 bases short and J 2 bases short, with 3 bases between. Germline CDR1 reads LNHDA; CDR2 reads SQIVND (reference sequence). The CDR3 sequence is 12 residues long. The chain's CDR3 is CASSKGNQPQHF. For the CDR3, the DNA is TGTGCCAGTAGTAAAGGCAATCAGCCCCAGCATTTT.

The genes are TRBV13 and TRBJ1-1, with D possibly matching TRBD1 (6 bases). Trimming took off 2 bases at V and 4 bases at J, with 14 bases between the two ends. The CDR3 totals 15 residues. Germline V gives CDR1 PRHDT, CDR2 FYEKMQ (reference sequence). This CDR3 reads CASSLPQGSLTEAFF. In DNA, the CDR3 is TGTGCCAGCAGCTTACCCCAGGGGTCACTCACTGAAGCTTTCTTT.

The rearrangement uses TRBV19 and TRBJ2-2; 8 positions agree with TRBD1. The germline gives CDR1 LNHDA, CDR2 SQIVND (reference sequence). This CDR3 contains 16 residues. Trimming removed 3 bases from V and 6 bases from J; junction bases left unmatched: 9. The CDR3: CASSIGQGSPPGELFF. The CDR3 nucleotides read TGTGCCAGTAGTATTGGACAGGGTTCCCCCCCCGGGGAGCTGTTTTTT.

The rearrangement joins TRBV6-5 to TRBJ1-1; possible D gene TRBD1, 5 bases. The V end was cut by 0 bases, the J end by 1 base, with 9 bases between. The CDR3 consists of 15 residues. Per the germline V gene, CDR1 is MNHEY and CDR2 is SVGAGI. The CDR3 region has the DNA TGTGCCAGCAGTTACTCCGACAGCCCGAACACTGAAGCTTTCTTT. This codes for CASSYSDSPNTEAFF.

The chain joins TRBV9 to TRBJ2-1, with no clear D. Trimming removed 3 bases at V and 6 bases at J, with 13 bases between. CDR3 length equals 14 residues. Germline values: CDR1 SGDLS, CDR2 YYNGEE. The CDR3 is CASSGSNAINEQFF. The CDR3 DNA reads as TGTGCCAGCAGCGGGTCAAATGCCATCAATGAGCAGTTCTTC.

The chain links TRBV27 to TRBJ2-1; 8 bases fit TRBD1. Losses at the gene ends were 3 bases for V and 1 base for J; bases not matched to a gene: 8. CDR1 MNHEY and CDR2 SMNVEV come from the germline V gene (reference sequence). This CDR3 is 17 amino acids long. CDR3 region: CASSFLGQGLSYNEQFF. CDR3 in DNA: TGTGCCAGCAGTTTCCTCGGACAGGGTCTTTCCTACAATGAGCAGTTCTTC.

V is TRBV28 and J is TRBJ1-1; a weak D match, TRBD1 (6 bases). Germline assignment: CDR1 MDHEN and CDR2 SYDVKM. V gave up 4 bases and J gave up 0 bases, with 9 bases separating them. The CDR3 contains 14 residues. The CDR3 DNA follows: TGTGCCAGCAGTTACACAGGGATGAACACTGAAGCTTTCTTT. Translating it yields CASSYTGMNTEAFF.

V gene TRBV6-4 combines with J gene TRBJ2-3, with 8 bases matching TRBD2. The V gene end was trimmed by 3 bases and the J gene end by 2 bases; junction bases not matched to a gene: 16. The germline V gene has CDR1 MRHNA and CDR2 SNTAGT. CDR3 size: 19 residues. The CDR3 DNA is TGTGCCAGCAGTGATGGCGGCGGGGCAAGCGGGGGAGCCACAGATACGCAGTATTTT. This translates into CASSDGGGASGGATDTQYF.

This chain connects TRBV5-1 to TRBJ1-2; no reliable D call. Germline CDR1 SGHRS, CDR2 YFSETQ. Trimming cost V 4 bases and J 1 base, with 8 bases left between them. CDR3 length equals 13 residues. The CDR3 region is CASSLAGNYGYTF. Here the CDR3 DNA reads TGCGCCAGCAGCCTAGCCGGTAACTATGGCTACACCTTC.

CDR3 sequence reads: CASSLRGAGYEQYF. The CDR3 coding sequence is TGTGCCAGCAGCTTGCGGGGGGCAGGGTACGAGCAGTACTTC. V usage is TRBV5-4 and J usage is TRBJ2-7; D is perhaps TRBD2 (7 bases). The V gene lost 1 base and the J gene lost 4 bases, with 12 bases spanning the gap. The germline V gene has CDR1 SGHNT and CDR2 YYREEE (reference sequence). The CDR3 is 14 amino acids.

V and J are TRBV27 and TRBJ2-3; a possible D gene is TRBD2 (6 bases). The V end lost 6 bases, the J end lost 8 bases, and 24 bases lay between the germline ends. Germline CDR1 MNHEY, CDR2 SMNVEV (reference sequence). The CDR3 has 16 amino acids. CDR3: CASSLDPGLLSGTQYF. CDR3 DNA sequence: TGTGCCAGCAGCCTTGATCCGGGACTCCTTTCGGGTACGCAGTATTTT.

This sequence joins TRBV10-1 and TRBJ1-3; D is unresolved. Germline CDR1 reads WNHNN; CDR2 reads SYGVQD (reference sequence). The CDR3 totals 14 residues. V shed 8 bases and J shed 2 bases, with 13 bases lying between them. CDR3 sequence: CASGPVIPGNTIYF. CDR3 DNA sequence: TGCGCCAGCGGCCCCGTGATACCTGGAAACACCATATATTTT.